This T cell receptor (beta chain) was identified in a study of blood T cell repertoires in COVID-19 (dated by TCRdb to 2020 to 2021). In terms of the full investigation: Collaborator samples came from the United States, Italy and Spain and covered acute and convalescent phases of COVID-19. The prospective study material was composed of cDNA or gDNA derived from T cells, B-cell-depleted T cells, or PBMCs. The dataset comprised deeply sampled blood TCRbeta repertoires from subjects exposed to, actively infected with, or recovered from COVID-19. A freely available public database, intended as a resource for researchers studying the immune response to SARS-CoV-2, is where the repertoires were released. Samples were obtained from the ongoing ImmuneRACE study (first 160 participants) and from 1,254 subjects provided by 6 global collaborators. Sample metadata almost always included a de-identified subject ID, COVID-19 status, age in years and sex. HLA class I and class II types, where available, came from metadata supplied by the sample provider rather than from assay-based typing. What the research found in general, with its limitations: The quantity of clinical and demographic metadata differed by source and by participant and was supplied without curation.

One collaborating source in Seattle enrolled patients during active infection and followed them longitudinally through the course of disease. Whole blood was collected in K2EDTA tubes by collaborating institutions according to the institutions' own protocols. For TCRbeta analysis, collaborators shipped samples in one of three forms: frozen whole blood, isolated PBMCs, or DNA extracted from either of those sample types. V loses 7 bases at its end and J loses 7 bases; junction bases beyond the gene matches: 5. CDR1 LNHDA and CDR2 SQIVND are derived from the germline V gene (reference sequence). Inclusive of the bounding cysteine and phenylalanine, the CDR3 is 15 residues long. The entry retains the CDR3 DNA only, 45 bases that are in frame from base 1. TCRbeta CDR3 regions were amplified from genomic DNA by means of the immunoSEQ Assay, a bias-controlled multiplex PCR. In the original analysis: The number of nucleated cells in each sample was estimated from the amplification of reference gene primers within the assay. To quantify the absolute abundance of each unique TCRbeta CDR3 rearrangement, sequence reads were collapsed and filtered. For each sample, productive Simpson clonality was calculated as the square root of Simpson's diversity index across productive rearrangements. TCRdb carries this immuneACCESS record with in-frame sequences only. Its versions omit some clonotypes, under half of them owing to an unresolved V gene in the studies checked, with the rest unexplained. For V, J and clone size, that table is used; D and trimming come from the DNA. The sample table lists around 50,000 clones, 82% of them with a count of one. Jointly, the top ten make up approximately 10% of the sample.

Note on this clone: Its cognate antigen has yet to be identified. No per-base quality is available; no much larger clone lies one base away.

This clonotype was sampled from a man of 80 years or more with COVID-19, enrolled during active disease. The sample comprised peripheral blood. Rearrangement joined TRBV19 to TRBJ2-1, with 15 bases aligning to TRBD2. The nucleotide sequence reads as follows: TGTGCCAGTACCCGGACTAGCGGGAGGGAAAATGAGCAGTTCTTC. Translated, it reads CASTRTSGRENEQFF.